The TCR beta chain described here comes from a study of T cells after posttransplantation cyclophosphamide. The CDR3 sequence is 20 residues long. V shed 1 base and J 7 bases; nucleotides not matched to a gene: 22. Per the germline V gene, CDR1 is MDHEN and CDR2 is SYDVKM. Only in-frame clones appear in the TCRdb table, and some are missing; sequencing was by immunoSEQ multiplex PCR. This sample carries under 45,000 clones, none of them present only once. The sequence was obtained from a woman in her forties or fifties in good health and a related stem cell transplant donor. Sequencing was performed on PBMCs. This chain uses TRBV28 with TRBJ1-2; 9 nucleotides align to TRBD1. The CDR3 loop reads CASSLFIYRGAGDRDRGYTF. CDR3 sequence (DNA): TGTGCCAGCAGTTTATTTATCTATCGGGGGGCTGGGGACAGGGATCGTGGCTACACCTTC.